A single TCR beta chain is shown here with its context. The antigen this receptor binds is unknown. Per-base quality was not reported, and no clone a single base away is much larger than it. This sample was included in a study of yellow fever vaccine responses in identical twins (dated 2018 in TCRdb). Study-level background: The study precisely tracked vaccine-responding T cell clones in identical twins. On the study overall, not on this receptor specifically: The authors reported that the T cell response to vaccination in identical twins appeared partly convergent and partly personalized.

The V end loses 6 bases and the J end loses 4 bases, and a stretch of 13 bases separates them. The CDR3 numbers 14 residues from cysteine through phenylalanine. Only the CDR3 portion is preserved as DNA: 42 bases, with reading frame beginning at the first base. Taken from the germline V gene (reference sequence), the CDR1 and CDR2 loops are LNHDA and SQIVND. The method was RT-PCR. Instrument used: Illumina HiSeq 2500. TCRdb ran its own pipeline on the public reads, namely fastp trimming at Q25 and MiXCR clone calling, and kept in-frame beta chains. Entries are consolidated by CDR3 protein sequence, retaining the most common genes and DNA. For this sample the table gives 4,500 to 6,500 distinct CDR3 sequences, of which roughly 90% were detected only once. In total, the top ten clones hold around 3% of the sample.

The V and J segments used are TRBV19 and TRBJ2-1, and the D gene may be TRBD1, 6 bases matching. This receptor was obtained from a woman aged 18-29 years who received the yellow fever vaccine. Donor details come from another sample of the same person, matched by shared clones. The sample here was T cells from blood (PBMCs), unsorted or a sorted subset (not recorded which), taken before or after yellow fever vaccination (not recorded which). The sequenced DNA: TGTGCCAGTAGGGACAGCCTTGCTTACAATGAGCAGTTCTTC. Its product reads: CASRDSLAYNEQFF.